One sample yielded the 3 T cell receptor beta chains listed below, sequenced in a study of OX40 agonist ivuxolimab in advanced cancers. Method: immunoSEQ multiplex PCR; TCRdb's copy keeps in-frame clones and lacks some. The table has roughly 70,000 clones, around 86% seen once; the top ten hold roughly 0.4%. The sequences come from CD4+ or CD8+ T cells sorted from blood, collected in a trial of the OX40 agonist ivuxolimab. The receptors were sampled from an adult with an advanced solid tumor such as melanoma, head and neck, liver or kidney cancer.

The CDR3 spells CAISESMFSGRALNEQFF. The CDR3 nucleotides are TGTGCCATCAGTGAGTCGATGTTTTCCGGGAGGGCCTTAAATGAGCAGTTCTTC. The J gene is TRBJ2-1, the V gene TRBV10-3, with 8 bases matching TRBD2. There are 18 residues in the CDR3. The V and J ends lost 0 bases and 7 bases, in that order; junction bases with no gene match: 14. Germline V gives CDR1 ENHRY, CDR2 SYGVKD.

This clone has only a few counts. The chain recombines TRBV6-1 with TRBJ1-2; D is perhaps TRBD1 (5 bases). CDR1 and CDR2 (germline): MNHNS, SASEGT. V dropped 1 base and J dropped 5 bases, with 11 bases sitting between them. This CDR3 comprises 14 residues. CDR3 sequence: CASSEGGRGYGYTF. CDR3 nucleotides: TGTGCCAGCAGTGAAGGGGGCCGGGGGTATGGCTACACCTTC.

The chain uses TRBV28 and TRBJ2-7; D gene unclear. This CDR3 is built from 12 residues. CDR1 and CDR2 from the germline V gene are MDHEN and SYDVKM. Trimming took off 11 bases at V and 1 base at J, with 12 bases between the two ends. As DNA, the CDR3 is TGTGCCGTGCAGGCATCTTCCTACGAGCAGTACGTC. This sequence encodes CAVQASSYEQYV.